This T cell receptor beta chain is drawn from a study of shared clonotypes between healthy human individuals. Overall study findings and caveats: Genetic and exposure-history diversity was limited by the small donor number. The rarefaction results pointed to incomplete sorted-subset sequencing despite large depth.

This CDR3 has 14 residues. Germline V lookup: CDR1 SGHTA, CDR2 FQGNSA. Germline trimming cut 3 bases from V and 4 bases from J; bases unmatched to any gene: 4. Deep was the level used in running the assay. The assay was immunoSEQ multiplex PCR, and TCRdb's table has in-frame clones only and misses some. The table includes around 1.6 million clones, 95% to 99% detected once. This clone was observed a single time. Its antigen remains unknown. The J gene is TRBJ2-5, the V gene TRBV7-2, with 8 nucleotides matching TRBD1. The TCR comes from a man aged 25-40 years in good health. Sequencing input: naive CD4+ T cells sorted from blood. Regarding subset: CD45RA+ positively selected. The CDR3 DNA reads TGTGCCAGCAGCTTCAGGGGGCGAGTAGAGACCCAGTACTTC. Translated: CASSFRGRVETQYF.